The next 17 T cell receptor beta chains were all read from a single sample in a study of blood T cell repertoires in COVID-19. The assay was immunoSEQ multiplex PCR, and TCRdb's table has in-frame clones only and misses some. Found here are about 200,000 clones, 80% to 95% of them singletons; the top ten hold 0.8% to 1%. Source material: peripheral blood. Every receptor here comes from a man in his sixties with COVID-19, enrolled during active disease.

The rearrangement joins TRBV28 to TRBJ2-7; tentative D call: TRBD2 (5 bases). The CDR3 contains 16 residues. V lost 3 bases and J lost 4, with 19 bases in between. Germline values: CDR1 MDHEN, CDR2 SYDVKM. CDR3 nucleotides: TGTGCCAGCAGTTTTCCTCAGCGGTCGACGAGGTACGAGCAGTACTTC. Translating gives CASSFPQRSTRYEQYF.

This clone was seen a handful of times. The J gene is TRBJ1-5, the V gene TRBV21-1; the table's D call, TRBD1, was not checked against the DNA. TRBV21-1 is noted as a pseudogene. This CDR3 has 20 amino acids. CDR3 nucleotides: TGTGCCAGCAGCAAGGAGGAGGGTCGACAGGGATCCCATAGCAATCAGCCCCAGCATTTT. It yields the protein CASSKEEGRQGSHSNQPQHF.

This CDR3 reads CASSPRALSGYTF. CDR3 in DNA: TGTGCCAGCAGTCCCAGGGCACTATCCGGCTACACCTTC. V and J are TRBV27 and TRBJ1-2, with a weak D call TRBD1 (5 bases). With 5 bases removed from V and 8 bases from J, the gap between germline ends came to 15 bases. Germline V CDR1 and CDR2: MNHEY, SMNVEV (reference sequence). The CDR3 extends over 13 amino acids.

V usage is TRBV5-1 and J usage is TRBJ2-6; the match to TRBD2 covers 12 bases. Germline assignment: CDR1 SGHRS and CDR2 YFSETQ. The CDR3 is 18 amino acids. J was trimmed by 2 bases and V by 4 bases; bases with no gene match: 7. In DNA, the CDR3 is TGCGCCAGCAGCCTCCTAGCGGGGGGGCCCCCTGGGGCCAACGTCCTGACTTTC. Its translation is CASSLLAGGPPGANVLTF.

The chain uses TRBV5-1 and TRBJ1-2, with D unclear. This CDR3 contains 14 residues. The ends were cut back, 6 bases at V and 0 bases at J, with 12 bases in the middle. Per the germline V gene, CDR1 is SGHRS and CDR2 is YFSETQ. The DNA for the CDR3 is TGCGCCAGCACAAACCAGACAACTAACTATGGCTACACCTTC. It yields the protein CASTNQTTNYGYTF.

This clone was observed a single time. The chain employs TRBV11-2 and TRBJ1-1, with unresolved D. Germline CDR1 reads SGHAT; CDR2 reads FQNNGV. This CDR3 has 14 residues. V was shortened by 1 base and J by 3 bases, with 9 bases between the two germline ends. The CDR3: CASSLVGLYTEAFF. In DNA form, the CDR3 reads TGTGCCAGCAGCTTAGTGGGCCTCTACACTGAAGCTTTCTTT.

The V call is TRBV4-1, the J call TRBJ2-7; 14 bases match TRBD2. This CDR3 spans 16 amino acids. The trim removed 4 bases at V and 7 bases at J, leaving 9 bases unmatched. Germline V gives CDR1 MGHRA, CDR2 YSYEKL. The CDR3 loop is CASSRGLAGGSEEQYF. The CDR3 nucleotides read TGCGCCAGCAGCCGAGGACTAGCGGGGGGTTCGGAAGAGCAGTACTTC.

Here the CDR3 DNA reads TGTGCCAGCAGACAGGGGGTTGTGGGATCACCCCTCCACTTT. Its translation is CASRQGVVGSPLHF. The chain recombines TRBV27 with TRBJ1-6; 8 bases line up with TRBD1. Germline assignment: CDR1 MNHEY and CDR2 SMNVEV (reference sequence). Unmatched junction bases numbered 8, after V lost 6 bases and J lost 10 bases. The CDR3 is 14 amino acids.

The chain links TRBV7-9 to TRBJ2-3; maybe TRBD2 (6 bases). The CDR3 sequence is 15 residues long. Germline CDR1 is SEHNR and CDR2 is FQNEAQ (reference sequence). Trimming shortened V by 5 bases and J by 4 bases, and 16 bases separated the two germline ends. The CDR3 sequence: CASSRTMLDPDTQYF. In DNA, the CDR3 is TGTGCCAGCAGCCGGACTATGCTAGACCCAGATACGCAGTATTTT.

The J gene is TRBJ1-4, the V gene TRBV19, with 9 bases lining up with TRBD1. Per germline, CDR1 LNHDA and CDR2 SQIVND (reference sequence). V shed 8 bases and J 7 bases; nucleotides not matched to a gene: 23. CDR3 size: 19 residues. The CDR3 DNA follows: TGTGCCAGTCATGGACCGGGGACAGGGCTTTTCCGAGAGAGTGAAAAACTGTTTTTT. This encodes CASHGPGTGLFRESEKLFF.

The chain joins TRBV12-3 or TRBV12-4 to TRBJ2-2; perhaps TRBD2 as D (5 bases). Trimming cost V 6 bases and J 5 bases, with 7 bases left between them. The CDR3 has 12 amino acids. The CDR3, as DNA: TGTGCCAGCAGGAGGGAGACCGGGGAGCTGTTTTTT. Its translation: CASRRETGELFF.

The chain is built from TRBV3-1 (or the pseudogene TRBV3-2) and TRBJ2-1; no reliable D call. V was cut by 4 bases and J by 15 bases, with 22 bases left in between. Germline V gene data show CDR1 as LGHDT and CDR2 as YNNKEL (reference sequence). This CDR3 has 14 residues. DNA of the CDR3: TGTGCCAGCAGCCCCCAGACTTCCCCCCCATTCTGGTTCTTC. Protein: CASSPQTSPPFWFF.

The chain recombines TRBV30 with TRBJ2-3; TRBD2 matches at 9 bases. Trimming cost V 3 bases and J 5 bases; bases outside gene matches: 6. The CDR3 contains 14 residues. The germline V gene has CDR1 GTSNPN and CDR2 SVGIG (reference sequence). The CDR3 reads CAWRAAGGGDTQYF. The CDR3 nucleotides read TGTGCCTGGAGAGCAGCGGGAGGTGGAGATACGCAGTATTTT.

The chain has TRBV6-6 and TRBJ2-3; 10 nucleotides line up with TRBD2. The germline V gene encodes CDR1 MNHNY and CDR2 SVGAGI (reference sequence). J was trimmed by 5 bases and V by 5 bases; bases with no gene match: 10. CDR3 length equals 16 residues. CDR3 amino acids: CASSNHKRGGKDTQYF. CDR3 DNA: TGTGCCAGCAGTAACCACAAGCGGGGGGGCAAAGATACGCAGTATTTT.

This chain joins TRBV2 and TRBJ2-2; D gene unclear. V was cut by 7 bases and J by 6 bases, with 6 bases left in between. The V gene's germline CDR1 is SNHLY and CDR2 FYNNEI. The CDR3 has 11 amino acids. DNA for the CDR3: TGTGCCAGCACCAATGCCGGGGAGCTGTTTTTT. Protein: CASTNAGELFF.

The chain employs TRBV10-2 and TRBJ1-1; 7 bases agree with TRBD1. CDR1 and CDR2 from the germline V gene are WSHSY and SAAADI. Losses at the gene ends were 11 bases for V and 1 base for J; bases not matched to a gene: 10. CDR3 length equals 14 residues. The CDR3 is CASKDRVTNTEAFF. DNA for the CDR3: TGCGCCTCAAAAGACAGGGTCACGAACACTGAAGCTTTCTTT.

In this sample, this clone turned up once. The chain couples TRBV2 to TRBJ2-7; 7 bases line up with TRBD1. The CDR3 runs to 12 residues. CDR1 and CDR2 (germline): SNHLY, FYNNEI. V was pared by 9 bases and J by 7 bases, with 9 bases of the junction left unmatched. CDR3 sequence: CASTGAPSEQYF. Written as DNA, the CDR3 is TGTGCCAGTACAGGGGCTCCTAGTGAGCAGTACTTC.